Following are 28 T cell receptor beta chains from one sample sequenced in a study of Graves' ophthalmopathy and Graves' hyperthyroidism. Beta-chain TCR CDR3 regions were amplified from RNA transcripts. Second-round multiplex PCR came after first-round RT-PCR with HTBI primers. TCRdb re-derived calls from the multiplex PCR reads in MiXCR, one entry per CDR3 protein. This table holds fewer than 600,000 distinct CDR3 sequences, 14% found once. The source material was blood. Source of these receptors: a woman in her thirties with Graves' ophthalmopathy.

This clonotype was detected ten times or more. J is TRBJ2-5 and V is TRBV7-2; D may be TRBD1 (5 bases). Looked up from germline, CDR1 is SGHTA and CDR2 is FQGNSA. This CDR3 is built from 16 residues. Trimming cost V 2 bases and J 0 bases, with 13 bases left between them. CDR3 amino acids: CASSLRGREDQETQYF. The CDR3 bases are TGTGCCAGCAGCTTAAGAGGCAGGGAAGACCAAGAGACCCAGTACTTC.

With respect to this clonotype: A much more abundant neighbour one base away suggests this may be a read error. This chain connects TRBV20-1 to TRBJ2-4; possible D gene TRBD2, 6 bases. This CDR3 region has 13 residues. Per the germline V gene, CDR1 is DFQATT and CDR2 is SNEGSKA (reference sequence). The DNA for the CDR3 is TGCAGTGCTACGGGGGTAGCCAAAAACATTAAGTACTTC. Translated, it gives CSATGVAKNIKYF.

This clonotype was counted at least ten times. The chain carries TRBV20-1 and TRBJ2-5, with 8 positions matching TRBD2. The germline gives CDR1 DFQATT, CDR2 SNEGSKA (reference sequence). The J segment lost 2 bases and the V segment lost 6 bases, leaving 11 bases of the junction unmatched. CDR3 size: 15 residues. CDR3 DNA sequence: TGCAGTGCCCAAGACGGGGGGGGACAACAAGAGACCCAGTACTTC. Protein sequence: CSAQDGGGQQETQYF.

Ten or more counts support this clonotype. The chain couples TRBV28 to TRBJ1-5; D is ambiguous. Germline V gene lookup returns CDR1 MDHEN and CDR2 SYDVKM. The CDR3 extends over 13 amino acids. Trimming pared 5 bases from V and 9 bases from J, leaving 14 bases between. CDR3 sequence: CASSVEGFRPQHF. The CDR3 DNA is TGTGCCAGCAGTGTCGAGGGTTTTAGGCCCCAGCATTTT.

This clonotype was seen repeatedly, ten times or more. V is TRBV11-2 and J is TRBJ1-1, with TRBD1 matching over 7 bases. Trimming took 5 bases from V and 2 from J; bases not matched to a gene: 11. The CDR3 is 16 residues long. CDR1 is SGHAT and CDR2 is FQNNGV in the germline V gene. CDR3 in amino acids: CASSLSRDRINTEAFF. For the CDR3, the DNA is TGTGCCAGCAGCCTCAGTAGGGACAGAATTAACACTGAAGCTTTCTTT. Drawing the rest from reference TRBV11-2 and TRBJ1-1, the complete variable domain is EAGVAQSPRYKIIEKRQSVAFWCNPISGHATLYWYQQILGQGPKLLIQFQNNGVVDDSQLPKDRFSAERLKGVDSTLKIQPAKLEDSAVYLCASSLSRDRINTEAFFGQGTRLTVV.

About this clonotype itself: One end of the junction does not line up with germline, which may come from a read error. The chain combines TRBV2 with TRBJ1-1, with a weak D call TRBD1 (5 bases). Germline CDR1 SNHLY, CDR2 FYNNEI. This CDR3 has 12 residues. CDR3 nucleotides: TGTGCCAGCAGTGGCCAGGGCCCTGAAGCTTGCTTT. Protein sequence: CASSGQGPEACF.

This clonotype was picked up many times. V and J are TRBV20-1 and TRBJ1-1; 7 positions agree with TRBD1. Unmatched junction bases numbered 7, after V lost 5 bases and J lost 1 base. There are 14 residues in the CDR3. Germline V gene lookup returns CDR1 DFQATT and CDR2 SNEGSKA (reference sequence). The CDR3 sequence is CSARLGQQNTEAFF. DNA of the CDR3: TGCAGTGCTCGGTTGGGACAGCAGAACACTGAAGCTTTCTTT.

This clonotype was recorded at least ten times. The chain is built from TRBV12-3 or TRBV12-4 and TRBJ1-2, with TRBD1 identical over 7 bases. The length of the CDR3 is 14 residues. The junction had 10 bases not matched to a gene; V was cut back by 5 bases and J by 7 bases. CDR3 nucleotide sequence: TGTGCCAGCAGTAGACAGGGAAATGGCGGTGGCTACACCTTC. It translates to CASSRQGNGGGYTF.

This clonotype was recorded a few times. The J gene is TRBJ2-7, the V gene TRBV11-3, with TRBD2 as a possible D gene (5 bases). Germline CDR1 is SGHNT and CDR2 is YENEEA. The CDR3 is 12 residues long. The V and J ends lost 5 bases and 6 bases respectively, with 11 bases between them. CDR3 protein: CASSRGLVEQYF. The CDR3 bases are TGTGCCAGCAGCCGGGGTCTGGTCGAGCAGTACTTC.

Ten or more counts support this clonotype. CDR3 DNA: TGTGCCAGCAGTTTACGCAGTAATATGGGGCCACAAGAGACCCAGTACTTC. As protein: CASSLRSNMGPQETQYF. J is TRBJ2-5 and V is TRBV28; a weak D match, TRBD1 (5 bases). V was clipped by 2 bases and J by 2 bases, with 18 bases between them. The V gene's germline CDR1 is MDHEN and CDR2 SYDVKM. The CDR3 is made up of 17 amino acids.

Ten or more counts support this clonotype. This chain links TRBV5-4 with TRBJ1-1; the match to TRBD1 covers 10 bases. The germline CDR1 and CDR2 sequences are SGHNT and YYREEE (reference sequence). The CDR3 has 16 amino acids. Trimming removed 2 bases from V and 1 base from J; junction bases left unmatched: 5. The CDR3 DNA reads as TGTGCCAGCAGCTTAACGGGACAGGGGTGGAACACTGAAGCTTTCTTT. Translating gives CASSLTGQGWNTEAFF.

This clonotype was recorded a few times. The genes are TRBV19 and TRBJ1-1; D is perhaps TRBD1 (5 bases). Germline CDR1 reads LNHDA; CDR2 reads SQIVND (reference sequence). Trimming stripped 3 bases from V and 1 base from J, with 12 bases between. This CDR3 spans 15 amino acids. The CDR3 DNA follows: TGTGCCAGTAGTATTGGCAGGGCGACGAACACTGAAGCTTTCTTT. Amino acid sequence: CASSIGRATNTEAFF.

In regard to this clonotype: This may be a read error, as it is one base from a much larger clone. The CDR3 DNA reads as TGTGCCAGCAGTTTTTCCGGGGGGGGGCCCAACGAGCAGTGCTTC. As protein: CASSFSGGGPNEQCF. The chain recombines TRBV6-5 with TRBJ2-7; the match to TRBD2 covers 8 bases. Germline values: CDR1 MNHEY, CDR2 SVGAGI. The CDR3 has 15 residues.

As regards this clonotype: Being one base from a much bigger clone, this may be a read error. The rearrangement uses TRBV29-1 and TRBJ2-5; D possibly matches TRBD1 or TRBD2 (5 bases each). There are 16 residues in the CDR3. CDR1 SQVTM and CDR2 ANQGSEA come from the germline V gene. The CDR3 DNA follows: TGCAGCGTTGCGGCTGGGGGACGAAACGATCTGGAGACCGAGTACTTC. This translates into CSVAAGGRNDLETEYF. Combining the CDR3 with reference TRBV29-1 and TRBJ2-5 gives the whole variable domain SAVISQKPSRDICQRGTSLTIQCQVDSQVTMMFWYRQQPGQSLTLIATANQGSEATYESGFVIDKFPISRPNLTFSTLTVSNMSPEDSSIYLCSVAAGGRNDLETEYFGPGTRLLVL.

This clonotype was recorded many times. This chain joins TRBV6-5 and TRBJ1-2; D call uncertain. Germline CDR1 reads MNHEY; CDR2 reads SVGAGI. Trimming shortened V by 0 bases and J by 1 base, and 9 bases separated the two germline ends. The CDR3 has 15 residues. CDR3 loop: CASSYSHGLNYGYTF. The CDR3 DNA follows: TGTGCCAGCAGTTACTCCCATGGACTTAACTATGGCTACACCTTC.

This clonotype has at least ten counts. The chain uses TRBV27 and TRBJ2-7; TRBD1 is a possible D gene (6 bases). Germline V gene sequence: CDR1 MNHEY, CDR2 SMNVEV (reference sequence). The CDR3 is made up of 14 amino acids. Trimming stripped 8 bases from V and 3 bases from J, with 17 bases between. The CDR3 coding sequence is TGTGCCAGCCGGAAGGCAGGGGAACTCTACGAGCAGTACTTC. The encoded protein is CASRKAGELYEQYF.

Comment on this clonotype: A read error may be the cause here, since a much bigger clone is one base away. No conserved phenylalanine or tryptophan ends this CDR3, so it is likely a read error. The rearrangement uses TRBV2 and TRBJ1-2; TRBD1 matches 11 bases. The CDR3 is 13 amino acids. Germline V gene sequence: CDR1 SNHLY, CDR2 FYNNEI. J lost 4 bases, V lost 8 bases, and 3 bases had no gene match. DNA of the CDR3: TGTGCCAGCGGGACAGGGGGGACCTATGGCTACACCTTG. Amino acid sequence: CASGTGGTYGYTL.

The chain joins TRBV24-1 to TRBJ2-2, with 9 nucleotides matching TRBD1. After removal of 4 bases from V and 5 bases from J, the junction contained 10 bases not matched to a gene. The CDR3 spans 17 residues. Germline CDR1 is KGHDR and CDR2 is SFDVKD. The CDR3 region has the DNA TGTGCCACCAGTGACCCGAGACAGGGGGGGCGAACCGGGGAGCTGTTTTTT. Its protein product is CATSDPRQGGRTGELFF.

This clonotype has only a few counts. The chain has TRBV6-1 and TRBJ1-2; D is unresolved. In germline, CDR1 is MNHNS, CDR2 SASEGT. The CDR3 consists of 12 residues. Trimming shortened V by 6 bases and J by 8 bases, and 13 bases separated the two germline ends. CDR3: CASSSSWRGYTF. CDR3 DNA: TGTGCCAGCAGCTCCAGTTGGAGGGGCTACACCTTC.

This clonotype was counted many times. The chain uses TRBV13 and TRBJ1-5, with a possible D match to TRBD1 (5 bases). Germline values: CDR1 PRHDT, CDR2 FYEKMQ (reference sequence). The CDR3 consists of 13 residues. V was pared by 0 bases and J by 7 bases, with 7 bases between. The CDR3: CASSLGWGQPQHF. The CDR3 DNA reads TGTGCCAGCAGCTTAGGGTGGGGGCAGCCCCAGCATTTT.

In its sample, this clonotype was seen once. The gene calls are TRBV12-3 or TRBV12-4 and TRBJ1-2; D remains ambiguous. The CDR3 loop spans 13 amino acids. V was clipped by 6 bases and J by 5 bases, with 13 bases between them. The CDR3 here is CASSWGVTYGYTF. In DNA, the CDR3 is TGTGCCAGCAGCTGGGGAGTTACTTATGGCTACACCTTC.

This clonotype was detected ten times or more. V usage is TRBV19 and J usage is TRBJ2-2, with a tentative D call TRBD2 (6 bases). Trimming took off 1 base at V and 4 bases at J, with 7 bases between the two ends. The CDR3 length is 14 residues. Per the germline V gene, CDR1 is LNHDA and CDR2 is SQIVND (reference sequence). For the CDR3, the DNA is TGTGCCAGTAGTATAGCGGGAGTCACCGGGGAGCTGTTTTTT. It yields the protein CASSIAGVTGELFF. Complete variable domain (other parts from reference TRBV19 and TRBJ2-2): DGGITQSPKYLFRKEGQNVTLSCEQNLNHDAMYWYRQDPGQGLRLIYYSQIVNDFQKGDIAEGYSVSREKKESFPLTVTSAQKNPTAFYLCASSIAGVTGELFFGEGSRLTVL.

This clonotype was recorded at least ten times. The rearrangement uses TRBV11-2 and TRBJ2-7; D is perhaps TRBD2 (5 bases). Trimming removed 1 base at V and 0 bases at J, with 10 bases between. The CDR3 covers 15 residues. Germline V gives CDR1 SGHAT, CDR2 FQNNGV. CDR3 coding DNA: TGTGCCAGCAGCTTAGGAGACGGGGACTCCTACGAGCAGTACTTC. Protein product: CASSLGDGDSYEQYF.

At least ten counts were recorded for this clonotype. V gene TRBV10-3 combines with J gene TRBJ2-5; the D is unclear. The ends were cut back, 3 bases at V and 5 bases at J, with 16 bases in the middle. The CDR3 runs to 15 residues. Germline V gene sequence: CDR1 ENHRY, CDR2 SYGVKD. The CDR3 spells CAISEGYEDMETQYF. The CDR3 DNA is TGTGCCATCAGTGAAGGCTACGAGGATATGGAGACCCAGTACTTC.

There are many counts of this clonotype. The chain is built from TRBV6-5 and TRBJ1-2; no reliable D call. Germline V gene lookup returns CDR1 MNHEY and CDR2 SVGAGI. V was pared by 8 bases and J by 6 bases, with 19 bases between. There are 14 residues in the CDR3. The CDR3 DNA follows: TGTGCCAGCGTTAGAAACGCCGAAGGGAATGGCTACACCTTC. Translation: CASVRNAEGNGYTF.

This clonotype occurred many times. The chain recombines TRBV4-1 with TRBJ1-1; possibly TRBD1 for D (5 bases). The CDR3 has 15 amino acids. Germline values: CDR1 MGHRA, CDR2 YSYEKL. With 3 bases removed from V and 1 base from J, the gap between germline ends came to 12 bases. This CDR3 is CASSHGHSTNTEAFF. CDR3 coding DNA: TGCGCCAGCAGCCACGGACACTCTACGAACACTGAAGCTTTCTTT.

Many counts were recorded for this clonotype. The rearrangement links TRBV7-9 to TRBJ2-5; no clear D gene. V lost 5 bases to trimming and J lost 4 bases, with 17 bases between them. The CDR3 is made up of 15 amino acids. The germline gives CDR1 SEHNR, CDR2 FQNEAQ (reference sequence). CDR3 DNA sequence: TGTGCCAGCAGCCCTACCGTAGGACGAGGAGAGACCCAGTACTTC. As protein: CASSPTVGRGETQYF.

This clonotype occurred many times. This chain links TRBV11-2 with TRBJ2-2, with D unclear. The germline CDR1 and CDR2 sequences are SGHAT and FQNNGV. The CDR3 loop spans 16 amino acids. The V gene lost 4 bases and the J gene lost 4 bases, with 16 bases spanning the gap. CDR3 residues: CASSSPRSPFTGELFF. CDR3 bases: TGTGCCAGCAGCTCCCCCCGCAGCCCTTTCACCGGGGAGCTGTTTTTT.